The 27 T cell receptor beta chains presented below share a single source sample, sequenced in a study of shared clonotypes between healthy human individuals (dated by TCRdb to the early 2020s). Receptor amplification or capture employed the immunoSEQ multiplex PCR assay. Not all clones reach the TCRdb copy of this immuneACCESS table, which keeps in-frame sequences only. Checked studies attribute under half of the gap to unresolved V genes and leave the rest unexplained. A total of about 2.4 million clones appear in this sample, under 95% of them only once. The ten largest make up 0.36% of the sample. The sample taken for sequencing was naive CD4+ T cells from PBMCs. What this sample's cell subset or site label stands for: CD45RA+ positively selected. The source of these receptors is a man younger than 35 in good health. Some clones in this sample may be carry-over from other donors' samples.

The J gene is TRBJ2-7, the V gene TRBV18; TRBD2 is a possible D gene (5 bases). The CDR3 is made up of 17 amino acids. The germline V gene has CDR1 KGHSH and CDR2 LQKENI. V lost 2 bases to trimming and J lost 5 bases, with 22 bases between them. The CDR3 loop is CASSPNAPNVGNHEQYF. The CDR3 DNA follows: TGTGCCAGCTCACCAAATGCGCCCAATGTCGGGAACCACGAGCAGTACTTC.

V usage is TRBV9 and J usage is TRBJ2-3; D may be TRBD1 or TRBD2 (5 bases each). Germline lookup yields CDR1 SGDLS and CDR2 YYNGEE. V was pared by 3 bases and J by 6 bases, with 20 bases between. The CDR3 runs to 16 residues. CDR3 sequence: CASSATGPTGPDTQYF. The CDR3, as DNA: TGTGCCAGCAGCGCCACGGGGCCGACGGGCCCGGATACGCAGTATTTT.

This sequence joins TRBV7-3 and TRBJ2-4, with 11 nucleotides matching TRBD2. CDR1 and CDR2 from the germline V gene are SGHTA and FQGTGA. The CDR3 has 22 residues. V lost 2 bases, J lost 0 bases, and 18 bases stayed unmatched. The CDR3 sequence is CASSLFPAATSGSLAAKNIQYF. In DNA form, the CDR3 reads TGTGCCAGCAGCTTATTCCCTGCGGCCACTAGCGGGAGTTTGGCAGCCAAAAACATTCAGTACTTC.

J is TRBJ2-2 and V is TRBV10-1; D is tentatively TRBD1 or TRBD2 (5 bases each). The germline CDR1 and CDR2 sequences are WNHNN and SYGVQD (reference sequence). The germline V and J ends were trimmed by 7 bases and 1 base, with 19 bases remaining between them. The CDR3 extends over 17 amino acids. The DNA for the CDR3 is TGCGCCAGCACGGTCTCAGGGACGAGGTGGAACACCGGGGAGCTGTTTTTT. Protein sequence: CASTVSGTRWNTGELFF.

The rearrangement uses TRBV19 and TRBJ1-1, with TRBD1 matching over 11 bases. The CDR3 sequence is 16 residues long. The trim removed 1 base at V and 4 bases at J, leaving 5 bases unmatched. Germline V CDR1 and CDR2: LNHDA, SQIVND (reference sequence). The DNA of the CDR3 is TGTGCCAGTAGTATAGGATGGGACAGGGGGGGCACTGAAGCTTTCTTT. It encodes CASSIGWDRGGTEAFF.

About this clone itself: The junction does not match germline at one end; this may be a read error. The sample has other DNA sequences that encode this CDR3 too. The V and J genes are TRBV30 and TRBJ1-4; D ambiguous. Germline assignment: CDR1 GTSNPN and CDR2 SVGIG (reference sequence). The CDR3 covers 14 residues. The CDR3 DNA reads TGTGCCTGGAAACCGCCACTGCCAAGTGAAAAACTGTTCTTT. It codes for CAWKPPLPSEKLFF.

V gene TRBV7-2 combines with J gene TRBJ1-1, with D unresolved. CDR1 and CDR2 (germline): SGHTA, FQGNSA. Deletions cut 2 bases from V and 4 bases from J, with 11 bases between. The CDR3 is 14 amino acids. Here the CDR3 DNA reads TGTGCCAGCAGCTTATATTTTGGGGTCACTGAAGCTTTCTTT. Translation: CASSLYFGVTEAFF.

V gene TRBV10-3 combines with J gene TRBJ1-6; possible D gene TRBD1, 5 bases. The CDR3 consists of 13 residues. From germline, CDR1 is ENHRY and CDR2 SYGVKD. Trimming removed 3 bases at V and 9 bases at J, with 9 bases between. In nucleotides, the CDR3 is TGTGCCATCAGTGACAGGGATCTTTCACCCCTCCACTTT. It codes for CAISDRDLSPLHF.

The gene calls are TRBV18 and TRBJ1-2, with a tentative D call TRBD1 (5 bases). The CDR3 is made up of 13 amino acids. V lost 1 base to trimming and J lost 4 bases, with 7 bases between them. Germline-derived CDR1 and CDR2 are KGHSH and LQKENI. This CDR3 is CASSPQGIYGYTF. The CDR3 coding sequence is TGTGCCAGCTCACCACAGGGGATCTATGGCTACACCTTC.

This clone has more than one count but fewer than ten. V is TRBV28 and J is TRBJ1-5; maybe TRBD1 (6 bases). The CDR3 is made up of 15 amino acids. Germline loops: CDR1 MDHEN, CDR2 SYDVKM. Trimming took off 3 bases at V and 3 bases at J, with 12 bases between the two ends. CDR3 DNA sequence: TGTGCCAGCAGTTTTGCAGGGGCTACCAATCAGCCCCAGCATTTT. Amino acids: CASSFAGATNQPQHF.

This chain joins TRBV5-1 and TRBJ2-3, with D unresolved. Trimming left V 0 bases short and J 7 bases short, with 9 bases between. The CDR3 totals 13 residues. CDR1 is SGHRS and CDR2 is YFSETQ in the germline V gene. The DNA for the CDR3 is TGCGCCAGCAGCTTGGGTTGGGAACATACGCAGTATTTT. Amino acids: CASSLGWEHTQYF.

This chain joins TRBV11-1 and TRBJ2-5; D gene uncertain. The germline gives CDR1 SGHAT, CDR2 FQDESV (reference sequence). Trimming shortened V by 5 bases and J by 5 bases, and 12 bases separated the two germline ends. The CDR3 length is 13 residues. CDR3 loop: CASSPSQPETQYF. In nucleotides, the CDR3 is TGTGCCAGCAGCCCCTCCCAACCCGAGACCCAGTACTTC. The whole variable domain, remainder taken from reference TRBV11-1 and TRBJ2-5, is EAEVAQSPRYKITEKSQAVAFWCDPISGHATLYWYRQILGQGPELLVQFQDESVVDDSQLPKDRFSAERLKGVDSTLKIQPAELGDSAMYLCASSPSQPETQYFGPGTRLLVL.

J is TRBJ2-7 and V is TRBV4-2, with D uncertain. This CDR3 has 11 amino acids. CDR1 and CDR2 (germline): LGHNA, YNFKEQ. Between the trimmed V and J ends, which lost 6 bases and 4 bases, there was a span of 7 bases. The CDR3 DNA reads as TGTGCCAGCAGGGCTGGGTACGAGCAGTACTTC. It specifies CASRAGYEQYF.

The chain uses TRBV29-1 and TRBJ1-4; TRBD1 might be the D (6 bases). The germline CDR1 and CDR2 sequences are SQVTM and ANQGSEA. Trimming left V 6 bases short and J 0 bases short, with 11 bases between. The CDR3 has 14 residues. The DNA for the CDR3 is TGCAGCGTGGGCAGGGGAACAACTAATGAAAAACTGTTTTTT. This gives the protein CSVGRGTTNEKLFF.

The chain uses TRBV28 and TRBJ2-7; D may be TRBD1 (7 bases). Trimming took off 7 bases at V and 0 bases at J, with 13 bases between the two ends. CDR1 and CDR2 from the germline V gene are MDHEN and SYDVKM. The CDR3 totals 14 residues. DNA of the CDR3: TGTGCCAGCACCTCAGGGGGGCTCTCCTACGAGCAGTACTTC. Protein sequence: CASTSGGLSYEQYF.

This clone was counted once. The V gene is TRBV5-6, the J gene TRBJ1-2; possible D gene TRBD1, 6 bases. The CDR3 runs 14 residues. Trimming left V 4 bases short and J 1 base short, with 11 bases between. Germline CDR1 is SGHDT and CDR2 is YYEEEE. As DNA, the CDR3 is TGTGCCAGCAGCAGGACAGCCGATAACTATGGCTACACCTTC. Residues: CASSRTADNYGYTF.

J is TRBJ2-7 and V is TRBV12-5, with 11 bases matching TRBD2. The germline gives CDR1 LGHNT, CDR2 FRNRAP. The J segment lost 2 bases and the V segment lost 3 bases, leaving 3 bases of the junction unmatched. There are 15 residues in the CDR3. The CDR3 DNA reads TGTGCTAGTGGTTTCGAGACTAGCGGGGCCTACGAGCAGTACTTC. Translated: CASGFETSGAYEQYF. Filled out from reference TRBV12-5 and TRBJ2-7, the complete variable domain reads DARVTQTPRHKVTEMGQEVTMRCQPILGHNTVFWYRQTMMQGLELLAYFRNRAPLDDSGMPKDRFSAEMPDATLATLKIQPSEPRDSAVYFCASGFETSGAYEQYFGPGTRLTVT.

The chain uses TRBV28 and TRBJ1-5; D unclear. Germline loops: CDR1 MDHEN, CDR2 SYDVKM. The length of the CDR3 is 14 residues. V shed 8 bases and J shed 2 bases, with 13 bases lying between them. CDR3 DNA sequence: TGTGCCAGCCGTGTGCCCGGGGGCAATCAGCCCCAGCATTTT. Its protein product is CASRVPGGNQPQHF.

This clone has a handful of counts. The CDR3 DNA reads as TGTGCCAGCAGTATGACAGGCCTCTATGGCTACACCTTC. This sequence encodes CASSMTGLYGYTF. The V gene is TRBV2, the J gene TRBJ1-2; D might be TRBD1 (6 bases). CDR1 and CDR2 (germline): SNHLY, FYNNEI. V lost 5 bases to trimming and J lost 4 bases, with 11 bases between them. This CDR3 spans 13 amino acids. The complete variable domain, with remaining parts taken from reference TRBV2 and TRBJ1-2, reads EPEVTQTPSHQVTQMGQEVILRCVPISNHLYFYWYRQILGQKVEFLVSFYNNEISEKSEIFDDQFSVERPDGSNFTLKIRSTKLEDSAMYFCASSMTGLYGYTFGSGTRLTVV.

The rearrangement uses TRBV28 and TRBJ2-1; perhaps D is TRBD1 or TRBD2 (5 bases each). V was clipped by 6 bases and J by 6 bases, with 21 bases between them. Germline V gene lookup returns CDR1 MDHEN and CDR2 SYDVKM. There are 16 residues in the CDR3. Here the CDR3 DNA reads TGTGCCAGCAGGCCAATTAATTCGGGACGCCGCAATGAGCAGTTCTTC. It specifies CASRPINSGRRNEQFF.

The V and J genes are TRBV15 and TRBJ2-1; the match to TRBD1 covers 8 bases. Germline V gene sequence: CDR1 LNHNV, CDR2 YYDKDF (reference sequence). Trimming at V came to 7 bases and at J to 9 bases, leaving 2 bases not matched to a gene. This CDR3 spans 11 amino acids. The CDR3 sequence: CATNDRGEQFF. CDR3 nucleotides: TGTGCCACCAACGACAGGGGTGAGCAGTTCTTC.

This sequence joins TRBV10-3 and TRBJ1-1; D remains unclear. V dropped 6 bases and J dropped 2 bases, with 16 bases sitting between them. This CDR3 spans 15 amino acids. The germline V gene encodes CDR1 ENHRY and CDR2 SYGVKD. The CDR3 spells CAISTTGGQNTEAFF. For the CDR3, the DNA is TGTGCCATCAGCACTACGGGCGGGCAAAACACTGAAGCTTTCTTT.

The chain is built from TRBV5-1 and TRBJ2-2; possibly TRBD1 for D (6 bases). The germline V and J ends were trimmed by 2 bases and 2 bases, with 13 bases remaining between them. Per germline, CDR1 SGHRS and CDR2 YFSETQ. The CDR3 has 16 amino acids. CDR3 nucleotides: TGCGCCAGCAGCTTCGACACAGGGATTAACACCGGGGAGCTGTTTTTT. This codes for CASSFDTGINTGELFF.

The chain uses TRBV7-8 and TRBJ2-7; 8 bases fit TRBD1. The germline V gene has CDR1 SGHVS and CDR2 FQNEAQ. CDR3 size: 14 residues. J was trimmed by 6 bases and V by 2 bases; bases with no gene match: 6. The CDR3 bases are TGTGCCAGCAGCTTACGACAGGGGTCGGCCGAGCAGTACTTC. The encoded protein is CASSLRQGSAEQYF.

The chain uses TRBV12-5 and TRBJ2-5, with a weak D call TRBD2 (6 bases). Germline lookup yields CDR1 LGHNT and CDR2 FRNRAP. Trimming cost V 6 bases and J 5 bases, with 13 bases left between them. CDR3 size: 13 residues. This CDR3 is CASGSAGGETQYF. The CDR3 nucleotides are TGTGCTAGTGGGTCAGCGGGCGGCGAGACCCAGTACTTC.

This clone was seen once. This sequence joins TRBV2 and TRBJ1-2; D may be TRBD1 (6 bases). Germline assignment: CDR1 SNHLY and CDR2 FYNNEI. The CDR3 length is 13 residues. The V end lost 6 bases, the J end lost 7 bases, and 15 bases lay between the germline ends. CDR3 bases: TGTGCCAGCAGCGTGGGGGCTTGGGGTGGCTACACCTTC. Encoded protein: CASSVGAWGGYTF.

The gene calls are TRBV7-9 and TRBJ1-5; no clear D gene. The length of the CDR3 is 13 residues. In germline, CDR1 is SEHNR, CDR2 FQNEAQ (reference sequence). V lost 6 bases, J lost 5 bases, and 11 bases lay in between. The CDR3 DNA reads as TGTGCCAGCAGTCGGGAGCGGGATCAGCCCCAGCATTTT. This translates into CASSRERDQPQHF.